The rows below give T cell receptor beta chains drawn from one sample of a study of blood T cell repertoires in COVID-19. Profiling relied on immunoSEQ multiplex PCR, and the TCRdb table lists in-frame clones only, not all of them. The table includes 87,000 or so clones, about nine tenths detected once. The sequenced material came from peripheral blood. The source of these receptors is a woman aged 45 to 65 with active or convalescent COVID-19. Both conserved end residues are part of each CDR3. The D gene is left open where the match is weak. Clone size is shown for a subset of rows, as once, few, many or a class of expanded clone.

TGCGCCAGCAGCCAAGATCGAGGTAGCAATCAGCCCCAGCATTTT CASSQDRGSNQPQHF TRBJ1-5 NA 15 NA TRBV4-3
TGTGCCAGCAGCCGGTCACAGGTCATACAAGAGACCCAGTACTTC CASSRSQVIQETQYF TRBJ2-5 NA 15 NA TRBV14
TGTGCCATCAGCGCCTCCGGGACAGGGGTTGCTCAGCCCCAGCATTTT CAISASGTGVAQPQHF TRBJ1-5 NA 16 TRBD1 TRBV10-3
TGTGCCAGCAGCTTGAGTGCCCTAGGGGGATACGAGCAGTACTTC CASSLSALGGYEQYF TRBJ2-7 NA 15 NA TRBV5-8
TGTGCCAGCAGCGCCCTTACAGACGGTTATGGCTACACCTTC CASSALTDGYGYTF TRBJ1-2 NA 14 NA TRBV9
TGTGCCAGCTCACCAAGGACAGGGAACGCTTTCTTT CASSPRTGNAFF TRBJ1-1 NA 12 TRBD1 TRBV18
TGTGCCAGCAGTCTCAGTGCAGACAGCCCCTATGGCTACACCTTC CASSLSADSPYGYTF TRBJ1-2 NA 15 NA TRBV6-2/TRBV6-3
TGTGCCAGCAGTGCTGAAGAGGCGGGGTTGGGTTCACCCCTCCACTTT CASSAEEAGLGSPLHF TRBJ1-6 NA 16 NA TRBV6-1
TGCGCCAGCAGCTCTGACAGGTCAAGGAACACTGAAGCTTTCTTT CASSSDRSRNTEAFF TRBJ1-1 NA 15 NA TRBV5-1
TGTGCCTGGAGTCACTCCCTACAGGGGGAAGCTTTCTTT CAWSHSLQGEAFF TRBJ1-1 once 13 TRBD1 TRBV30
TGCGCCAGCAGCCTTGCAGAACCCCAAGGGGACTGGCCGGGGGGAGGCGGGGATACGCAGTATTTT CASSLAEPQGDWPGGGGDTQYF TRBJ2-3 NA 22 TRBD2 TRBV4-3
TGTGCCAGCAGCTTAAACCGGGACATCTATGGCTACACCTTC CASSLNRDIYGYTF TRBJ1-2 once 14 NA TRBV11-2
TGTGCCAGCAGCGTAGGGGCCAGGGCGTCTAATGAAAAACTGTTTTTT CASSVGARASNEKLFF TRBJ1-4 NA 16 NA TRBV9
TGTGCCAGCTCACTTGGGACAGGGGGCAATCAGCCCCAGCATTTT CASSLGTGGNQPQHF TRBJ1-5 NA 15 TRBD1 TRBV18
TGTGCCAGTAGTATGGACAGGGTCGGCAATGAGCAGTTCTTC CASSMDRVGNEQFF TRBJ2-1 NA 14 TRBD1 TRBV19
TGTGCCAGCAGTTACTCGTGGACTAGCAGCACAGATACGCAGTATTTT CASSYSWTSSTDTQYF TRBJ2-3 NA 16 TRBD2 TRBV6-5
TGTGCCTGGAGTGTACTCGCAGGGGACAGGGATGGCTACACCTTC CAWSVLAGDRDGYTF TRBJ1-2 NA 15 TRBD1 TRBV30
TGTGCCACCAGCCGCGGGGAGATAACCTCACCCCTCCACTTT CATSRGEITSPLHF TRBJ1-6 NA 14 NA TRBV15
TGTGCCAGCAGTTTCGCCGGGACAGAAAAGGACATTCAGTACTTC CASSFAGTEKDIQYF TRBJ2-4 NA 15 TRBD1 TRBV28
TGTGCCAGCAGCTTAAAATCAAGCCACCCGGGCGGGGAGCTGTTTTTT CASSLKSSHPGGELFF TRBJ2-2 NA 16 NA TRBV7-8
TGTGCCAGCAGCCCGTTACGGACGGGGAATCCAGGGCCCCAGCATTTT CASSPLRTGNPGPQHF TRBJ1-5 NA 16 NA TRBV4-2
TGCGCCAGCAGTTTAGGTGACTCTAGGATAAACTATGGCTACACCTTC CASSLGDSRINYGYTF TRBJ1-2 once 16 NA TRBV5-1
TGTGCCAGTAGTACCCGTGGGGCTACGGCCAAAAACATTCAGTACTTC CASSTRGATAKNIQYF TRBJ2-4 NA 16 NA TRBV19
TGTGCCAGCAGTGAGAACAGAAGCTATGGCTACACCTTC CASSENRSYGYTF TRBJ1-2 NA 13 NA TRBV2
TGTGCCAGCTTTCAGGACAGCCTGAGGATAAGCTCCTACGAGCAGTACTTC CASFQDSLRISSYEQYF TRBJ2-7 NA 17 NA TRBV2
TGCAGCGTTAACCAGGGTTTCGATGAAAAACTGTTTTTT CSVNQGFDEKLFF TRBJ1-4 NA 13 NA TRBV29-1
TGTGCCAGCAGTCGGGGAACCGGGGAGCTGTTTTTT CASSRGTGELFF TRBJ2-2 NA 12 NA TRBV12-3/TRBV12-4
TGCAGCGTTGAAAGCCTAGACCGAGCCGGGACAGGGTCGGTGCCTAACTATGGCTACACCTTC CSVESLDRAGTGSVPNYGYTF TRBJ1-2 once 21 TRBD1 TRBV29-1
TGTGCCAGCATGGGACTTAGCACAGATACGCAGTATTTT CASMGLSTDTQYF TRBJ2-3 NA 13 NA TRBV6-6
TGTGCCACCAGGAGGCCCGGGACAGGGGTCGATGAGCAGTTCTTC CATRRPGTGVDEQFF TRBJ2-1 NA 15 TRBD1 TRBV28
TGTGCCAGCAGTACGGGACAGGGACGCACTGAAGCTTTCTTT CASSTGQGRTEAFF TRBJ1-1 once 14 TRBD1 TRBV5-4
TGTGCCAGCAGTTTACTGTACGGGGGTGCGGAACTGTTTTTT CASSLLYGGAELFF TRBJ1-4 NA 14 NA TRBV27
TGCGCCAGCAGCCCGGGTAAGGCCAGAGAAACCCAGTACTTC CASSPGKARETQYF TRBJ2-5 NA 14 NA TRBV5-1
TGTGCCAGCAGTCCTAGCCGAAACACCATATATTTT CASSPSRNTIYF TRBJ1-3 NA 12 NA TRBV13
TGTGCCAGCAGCGTTACAGGGGATGGGGCCTACGAGCAGTACTTC CASSVTGDGAYEQYF TRBJ2-7 NA 15 TRBD1 TRBV9
TGTGCCAGCAGTTTATCAGGAGGACAGCGTTATCTAAACATTCAGTACTTC CASSLSGGQRYLNIQYF TRBJ2-4 NA 17 NA TRBV27